A single T cell receptor beta chain is shown here with its context. V was clipped by 10 bases and J by 6 bases, with 12 bases between them. Germline loops: CDR1 MDHEN, CDR2 SYDVKM. The length of the CDR3 is 11 residues. Generated by immunoSEQ multiplex PCR, the TCRdb table keeps only in-frame clones and is missing some. The sample has roughly 35,000 clones, 82% seen once; the top ten hold about 2%. The data are from a study of OX40 agonist ivuxolimab in advanced cancers. The gene calls are TRBV28 and TRBJ1-1; a weak D match, TRBD1 (6 bases). This clonotype was obtained from an adult with an advanced solid tumor such as melanoma, head and neck, liver or kidney cancer. The source was CD4+ or CD8+ T cells sorted from blood, collected in a trial of the OX40 agonist ivuxolimab. CDR3 region: CATRGRPEAFF. CDR3 DNA sequence: TGTGCCACCCGGGGGCGGCCTGAAGCTTTCTTT. Full variable domain (outside the CDR3, taken from reference TRBV28 and TRBJ1-1): DVKVTQSSRYLVKRTGEKVFLECVQDMDHENMFWYRQDPGLGLRLIYFSYDVKMKEKGDIPEGYSVSREKKERFSLILESASTNQTSMYLCATRGRPEAFFGQGTRLTVV.